This T cell receptor (beta chain) comes out of a study of low-dose radiotherapy and immunotherapy resistance in tumors. Study-wide context: Patients of Cohort 1 had 0.5 Gy fractions every 2 weeks, which summed to 6.5 Gy.

V was trimmed by 0 bases and J by 3 bases, leaving 8 bases between them. CDR3 size: 13 residues. The germline gives CDR1 DFQATT, CDR2 SNEGSKA (reference sequence). This clonotype was counted ten times or more. Gene-specific TRAV and TRBV primers were used for first-strand cDNA, covering alpha and beta chains. TCRs were amplified for 15 to 20 PCR cycles with a constant-region primer and V-primer adapter. Each CDR3 protein gets one entry after TCRdb re-called the reads with MiXCR. The table includes around 83,000 distinct CDR3 sequences, 15% to 20% detected once. Documented time point: before trial treatment. Donors, who were enrolled in a single-arm phase I dose-escalation trial, received nivolumab, ipilimumab, aspirin, low-dose cyclophosphamide and low-dose radiotherapy.

V usage is TRBV20-1 and J usage is TRBJ1-2; the D is unclear. The sequenced sample was PBMCs, obtained before treatment. This receptor was identified in a male donor with prostate cancer. CDR3 loop: CSARDGYHYGYTF. CDR3 coding DNA: TGCAGTGCTAGAGATGGGTACCACTATGGCTACACCTTC.